Listed below are T cell receptor beta chains from one sample, sequenced in a study of T cell clones after liver transplantation. The assay was immunoSEQ multiplex PCR, and TCRdb's table has in-frame clones only and misses some. This sample has 53,000 or so clones; about 81% occur once, and the top ten carry around 8.5%. The sample was CD4+ T cells from blood, taken before liver transplant. These receptors all come from a human donor who received a liver transplant. CDR3s include the opening cysteine and the closing phenylalanine or tryptophan. The D gene is left open where the match is weak. A row's size may be missing; if present it is once, few, many or a size class.

j_call,clone_size,v_call,d_call,cdr3_nt,cdr3_aa
TRBJ2-2,-,TRBV6-4,TRBD2,TGTGCCAGCAGTAGCGGGGCCGACACCGGGGAGCTGTTTTTT,CASSSGADTGELFF
TRBJ1-4,few,TRBV6-5,TRBD1,TGTGCCAGCAGTTACTCACAGGGGGAAAAACTGTTTTTT,CASSYSQGEKLFF
TRBJ1-6,-,TRBV10-1,-,TGCGCCAGCAGCAATCCGGGGAATTCACCCCTCCACTTT,CASSNPGNSPLHF
TRBJ1-3,-,TRBV9,TRBD1,TGTGCCAGCAGCGCAAGCCCGACAGGGGGGATTGGAAACACCATATATTTT,CASSASPTGGIGNTIYF
TRBJ1-6,-,TRBV6-5,-,TGTGCCAGCAGCTCTGGGGAGGGGGACCATTCTAGCCTCCACTTT,CASSSGEGDHSSLHF
TRBJ1-5,-,TRBV6-1,TRBD1,TGTGCCAGCAGTGAAGGCCGGGACAGGGTCAATCGTCGTCAGCCCCAGCATTTT,CASSEGRDRVNRRQPQHF
TRBJ1-1,-,TRBV29-1,TRBD1,TGCAGCGGCGGACAGGGGAGGGTGAACACTGAAGCTTTCTTT,CSGGQGRVNTEAFF
TRBJ2-7,-,TRBV7-9,-,TGTGCCAGCAGCTTATCTGGCTACGAGCAGTACTTC,CASSLSGYEQYF
TRBJ2-1,-,TRBV5-4,TRBD2,TGTGCCAGCAGAGTAGGGACTAGCGGAGTAAATGAGCAGTTCTTC,CASRVGTSGVNEQFF
TRBJ1-4,-,TRBV19,-,TGTGCCAGTAGCGCGACGGGCAATGAAAAACTGTTTTTT,CASSATGNEKLFF
TRBJ2-5,-,TRBV29-1,TRBD2,TGCAGCGTTGATGTCAGCGGGAATGGTGAGACCCAGTACTTC,CSVDVSGNGETQYF
TRBJ2-3,few,TRBV25-1,TRBD1,TGTGCCAGCAGTGAACGTAGGTGGTCAGGGGGAGCAGATACGCAGTATTTT,CASSERRWSGGADTQYF
TRBJ2-1,few,TRBV20-1,-,TGCAGTGCCACCCGGGACTTCGGCCTCTTC,CSATRDFGLF
TRBJ2-7,once,TRBV5-6,TRBD1,TGTGCCAGCAGCCCGGGGACAGGGGAGTACGAGCAGTACTTC,CASSPGTGEYEQYF
TRBJ2-1,-,TRBV19,-,TGTGCCAGTAGTCCCTCCCTCAATGAGCAGTTCTTC,CASSPSLNEQFF
TRBJ2-6,-,TRBV9,-,TGTGCCAGCAGCCACTCGTCCTTGAGGGCTGGGGCCAACGTCCTGACTTTC,CASSHSSLRAGANVLTF
TRBJ2-7,-,TRBV7-9,-,TGTGCCAGCAGCTTAGGGGCCTACGAGCAGTACTTC,CASSLGAYEQYF
TRBJ2-5,-,TRBV2,TRBD2,TGTGCCAGCACTTTGCTAGCGGGAGTCCAAGAGACCCAGTACTTC,CASTLLAGVQETQYF
TRBJ1-1,-,TRBV25-1,-,TGTGCCAGCAGTGAATTGGGGGGGACGAGCACTGAAGCTTTCTTT,CASSELGGTSTEAFF
TRBJ1-2,few,TRBV5-1,-,TGCGCCAGCAACCTGAGCATCTCGAACTATGGCTACACCTTC,CASNLSISNYGYTF
TRBJ1-5,few,TRBV2,TRBD1,TGTGCCAGCAGCAAAGAACAGGGGGGTCAGCCCCAGCATTTT,CASSKEQGGQPQHF
TRBJ2-2,-,TRBV7-2,TRBD2,TGTGCCCCCCAGGGTAGGAAGCGGGAGGGTTTAAACACCGGGGAGCTGTTTTTT,CAPQGRKREGLNTGELFF
TRBJ2-7,-,TRBV27,TRBD1,TGTGCCAGCAGTCGAGGGGGCGAGGGCTACGAGCAGTACTTC,CASSRGGEGYEQYF
TRBJ2-7,once,TRBV6-5,-,TGTGCCAGCAGTTCTCCTAGCTCCCAGCAGTACTTC,CASSSPSSQQYF
TRBJ2-7,-,TRBV7-2,-,TGTGCCAGCAGCTTATCCGGCGGATACTCCTACGAGCAGTACTTC,CASSLSGGYSYEQYF
TRBJ2-1,-,TRBV19,TRBD1,TGTGCCAGTAGTATACTTGGGGGACAGGGGGATGAGCAGTTCTTC,CASSILGGQGDEQFF
TRBJ2-5,many,TRBV7-2,TRBD2,TGTGCCAGCAGCTTAGCCCTAGCGGGGGGGCGAGAGACCCAGTACTTC,CASSLALAGGRETQYF
TRBJ2-5,-,TRBV9,-,TGTGCCAGCAGCGTACAGGGAAGAGGGGGAGAGACCCAGTACTTC,CASSVQGRGGETQYF
TRBJ2-1,once,TRBV19,-,TGTGCCAGTAGTATAGTGGACGGCGACTACAATGAGCAGTTCTTC,CASSIVDGDYNEQFF
TRBJ1-2,-,TRBV5-3,-,TGTGCCAGAAGCTTGTGGCAGGGTGGTGGCTACACCTTC,CARSLWQGGGYTF
TRBJ1-2,-,TRBV4-3,-,TGCGCCAGCAGCCAAGAGTCGGCAGGGGCGAACTATGGCTACACCTTC,CASSQESAGANYGYTF
TRBJ1-1,-,TRBV7-9,-,TGTGCCAGCAGCTCGACGGCTAGGAACTCTGAAGCTTTCTTT,CASSSTARNSEAFF
TRBJ2-1,-,TRBV7-2,TRBD1,TGTGCCAGCAGCTTACTTCCGGGACAGGGGTACAATGAGCAGTTCTTC,CASSLLPGQGYNEQFF
TRBJ2-5,-,TRBV7-9,TRBD1,TGTGCCAGCAGCCGAGGGACAGGTTCGGAGACCCAGTACTTC,CASSRGTGSETQYF
TRBJ2-1,-,TRBV10-3,-,TGTGCCATCAGTGAGCCTAGACTAAGACTTGAGCAGTTCTTC,CAISEPRLRLEQFF
TRBJ2-7,-,TRBV7-2,-,TGTGCCAGCAGCTCTCTTTGGAGGGGGCGTAGTCTCTTCGAGCAGTACTTC,CASSSLWRGRSLFEQYF
TRBJ2-3,once,TRBV16,TRBD2,TGTGCCAGCAGCCGTAGCGGGGGGCCCACAGATACGCAGTATTTT,CASSRSGGPTDTQYF
TRBJ2-2,-,TRBV4-2,TRBD2,TGTGCCAGCAGCCAAGATCTACTAGCGCGGGGCACCGGGGAGCTGTTTTTT,CASSQDLLARGTGELFF
TRBJ2-2,once,TRBV10-3,-,TGTGCCATCAGTGAGTCTGCGGGAAACACCGGGGAGCTGTTTTTT,CAISESAGNTGELFF
TRBJ1-4,-,TRBV19,-,TGTGCCAGTGCCTTTCGGGACGGGGGGGAAAAACTGTTTTTT,CASAFRDGGEKLFF
TRBJ1-1,-,TRBV27,-,TGTGCCAGCAGTTTCAGAGTTCCGAACACTGAAGCTTTCTTT,CASSFRVPNTEAFF
TRBJ2-2,-,TRBV7-3,TRBD1,TGTGCCAGCAGCCCACAGGGGGCGGGCACCGGGGAGCTGTTTTTT,CASSPQGAGTGELFF
TRBJ2-2,-,TRBV28,TRBD2,TGTGCCAGCATCAGCGGGGGAACCGGGGAGCTGTTTTTT,CASISGGTGELFF
TRBJ1-6,-,TRBV4-1,-,TGCGCCAGCAGCCAAGAGGGGCCCTATAATTCACCCCTCCACTTT,CASSQEGPYNSPLHF
TRBJ2-3,-,TRBV6-5,-,TGTGCCAGCAGGAGGACGGATACGCAGTATTTT,CASRRTDTQYF
TRBJ2-2,-,TRBV18,-,TGTGCCAGCTCACTTCTTTCGGGAATGAACACCGGGGAGCTGTTTTTT,CASSLLSGMNTGELFF
TRBJ1-6,few,TRBV27,TRBD1,TGTGCCAGCACCCCACAGGGGACAAATAATTCACCCCTCCACTTT,CASTPQGTNNSPLHF
TRBJ2-4,-,TRBV7-2,-,TGTGCCAGCAGCTTACAGACGGACTGGGACATTCAGTACTTC,CASSLQTDWDIQYF
TRBJ2-1,-,TRBV27,TRBD2,TGTGCCAGCAGTTTAAGGCTAGCGGGAGTGAGTGAGCAGTTCTTC,CASSLRLAGVSEQFF
TRBJ2-5,-,TRBV28,TRBD2,TGTGCCAGCAGTTTCTCAGCGGGATATGAGACCCAGTACTTC,CASSFSAGYETQYF
TRBJ2-1,-,TRBV7-3,-,TGTGCCAGCAGCTTATCCGGGACCAACAATGAGCAGTTCTTC,CASSLSGTNNEQFF
TRBJ2-3,-,TRBV7-3,TRBD2,TGTGCCAGCAGCACACGGACTAGGGGCACAGATACGCAGTATTTT,CASSTRTRGTDTQYF